These T cell receptor beta chains were read from a single sample in a study of T cells in Graves' hyperthyroidism and ophthalmopathy. From the multiplex PCR reads, TCRdb called clonotypes with MiXCR, one entry per CDR3 protein. The data contain about 280,000 distinct CDR3 sequences, less than 30% of them singletons. Source material: blood. Source of these receptors: a middle-aged man with Graves' hyperthyroidism that later progressed to Graves' ophthalmopathy. Each CDR3 is given with its conserved first and last residue. The D gene is left open where the match is weak. Expanded clones are given a class, and other clones once, few, many or no size at all.

J | V | D | size | CDR3 | DNA
TRBJ2-5 | TRBV6-1 | . | many | CASSELGSAKQETQYF | TGTGCCAGCAGTGAGTTAGGAAGCGCTAAGCAAGAGACCCAGTACTTC
TRBJ1-3 | TRBV7-9 | . | . | CASSFGDTIYF | TGTGCCAGCAGCTTTGGGGACACCATATATTTT
TRBJ1-2 | TRBV5-1 | . | many | CASSLGRLYGYTF | TGCGCCAGCAGCTTGGGACGGCTCTATGGCTACACCTTC
TRBJ1-1 | TRBV6-5 | . | many | CASSYRDILGPEAFF | TGTGCCAGCAGTTACCGGGACATCCTTGGTCCTGAAGCTTTCTTT
TRBJ1-1 | TRBV7-9 | . | many | CASGWENTEAFF | TGTGCCAGCGGTTGGGAGAACACTGAAGCTTTCTTT
TRBJ1-1 | TRBV30 | . | . | CAWSPDSNTEAFF | TGTGCCTGGAGTCCTGACAGCAACACTGAAGCTTTCTTT
TRBJ1-5 | TRBV12-3/TRBV12-4 | . | many | CASRQEDSQPQHF | TGTGCCAGCAGACAGGAAGATAGTCAGCCCCAGCATTTT
TRBJ1-1 | TRBV10-3 | . | many | CATSHPPNTEAFF | TGTGCCACGTCACATCCCCCGAACACTGAAGCTTTCTTT
TRBJ1-5 | TRBV12-3/TRBV12-4 | TRBD1 | few | CASSAGTAFGQPQHF | TGTGCCAGCAGTGCCGGGACAGCTTTCGGGCAGCCCCAGCATTTT
TRBJ1-1 | TRBV28 | . | many | CASSPPGDISEAFF | TGTGCCAGCAGTCCCCCGGGGGATATCTCTGAAGCTTTCTTT
TRBJ2-7 | TRBV28 | TRBD2 | once | CASCGLAGRYEQYF | TGTGCCAGCTGTGGACTAGCGGGAAGATACGAGCAGTACTTC
TRBJ1-1 | TRBV6-1 | TRBD1 | few | CAAGGFGRGGNEAFF | TGTGCCGCAGGGGGATTCGGGCGGGGAGGTAATGAAGCTTTCTTT
TRBJ1-5 | TRBV28 | . | . | CASTSPRDTSNQPQHF | TGTGCCAGCACCTCCCCCCGGGACACTAGCAATCAGCCCCAGCATTTT
TRBJ2-6 | TRBV5-1 | . | many | CASSRQLGSRANVLTF | TGCGCCAGCAGCCGTCAATTGGGGTCTAGGGCCAACGTCCTGACTTTC
TRBJ1-5 | TRBV18 | . | few | CASSSGGKGNQPQHF | TGTGCCAGCTCAAGCGGCGGAAAGGGCAATCAGCCCCAGCATTTT
TRBJ2-2 | TRBV6-5 | . | many | CASRRGHSTNTGELFF | TGTGCCAGCAGACGGGGACACTCAACGAACACCGGGGAGCTGTTTTTT
TRBJ2-7 | TRBV28 | . | many | CASSLRVPPENTYEQYF | TGTGCCAGCAGTTTACGAGTCCCGCCGGAGAATACCTACGAGCAGTACTTC
TRBJ2-2 | TRBV10-3 | TRBD2 | many | CAISVSSGSFGTGELFF | TGTGCCATCAGTGTTTCTAGCGGGAGCTTCGGCACCGGGGAGCTGTTTTTT
TRBJ2-2 | TRBV6-1 | . | many | CASSNRFTGELFF | TGTGCCAGCAGTAACCGGTTCACCGGGGAGCTGTTTTTT
TRBJ1-2 | TRBV24-1 | . | many | CATSVGANSGYTF | TGTGCCACCAGTGTGGGGGCGAATTCTGGCTACACCTTC
TRBJ1-2 | TRBV20-1 | . | many | CSVTRSDYGYTF | TGCAGTGTCACACGGTCGGACTATGGCTACACCTTC
TRBJ1-2 | TRBV20-1 | . | . | CSARPNGDYYGYTF | TGCAGTGCTAGACCAAACGGGGACTATTATGGCTACACCTTC
TRBJ1-1 | TRBV18 | . | many | CASSLPTTSDPNTEAFF | TGTGCCAGCTCACTTCCCACTACCAGCGATCCGAACACTGAAGCTTTCTTT
TRBJ2-1 | TRBV6-2/TRBV6-3 | . | many | CASSGDGYGTFYEQFF | TGTGCCAGCAGTGGGGATGGGTACGGGACCTTCTATGAGCAGTTCTTC
TRBJ2-3 | TRBV20-1 | TRBD1 | many | CSAYRGPDTQYF | TGCAGTGCGTACAGGGGCCCGGATACGCAGTATTTT
TRBJ1-1 | TRBV28 | . | many | CASSWSSRTEAFF | TGTGCCAGCAGTTGGTCGTCCAGAACTGAAGCTTTCTTT
TRBJ1-1 | TRBV5-1 | TRBD1 | many | CASQTGMDTEAFF | TGCGCCAGCCAGACAGGGATGGACACTGAAGCTTTCTTT
TRBJ2-7 | TRBV6-5 | . | . | CASSYSEGGQSYEQYF | TGTGCCAGCAGTTACTCTGAGGGAGGACAGAGCTACGAGCAGTACTTC
TRBJ2-2 | TRBV19 | TRBD2 | many | CASRISGSRAGELFF | TGTGCCAGTAGGATTAGCGGGAGTCGGGCCGGGGAGCTGTTTTTT
TRBJ2-7 | TRBV11-2 | TRBD1 | many | CASSMNTGGFYEQYF | TGTGCCAGCAGCATGAATACAGGGGGATTCTACGAGCAGTACTTC
TRBJ1-5 | TRBV6-7 | . | many | CAMPRGSNQPQHF | TGTGCCATGCCCCGGGGTAGCAATCAGCCCCAGCATTTT
TRBJ1-1 | TRBV30 | . | . | CAWNAGPVEAFF | TGTGCCTGGAATGCAGGGCCCGTTGAAGCTTTCTTT